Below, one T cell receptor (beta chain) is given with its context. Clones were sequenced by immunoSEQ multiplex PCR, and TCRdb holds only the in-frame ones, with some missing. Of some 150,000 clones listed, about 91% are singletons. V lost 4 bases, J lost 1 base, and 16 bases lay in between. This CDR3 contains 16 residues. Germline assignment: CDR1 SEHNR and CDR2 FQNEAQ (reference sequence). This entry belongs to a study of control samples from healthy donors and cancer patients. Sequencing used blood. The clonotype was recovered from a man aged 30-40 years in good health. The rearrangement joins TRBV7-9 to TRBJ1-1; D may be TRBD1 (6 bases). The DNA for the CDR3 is TGTGCCAGCAGCTCAACGGGGGGGCAACCGAACACTGAAGCTTTCTTT. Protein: CASSSTGGQPNTEAFF.